The clone carrying this T cell receptor beta chain was counted at least ten times. No antigen is known for it. The data were taken from a study of T cells in Graves' hyperthyroidism and ophthalmopathy. TCR beta CDR3 sequences were amplified from RNA transcripts. The TCR CDR3 was amplified in a first-round RT-PCR using the HTBI primer set. TCRdb independently ran MiXCR on the multiplex PCR reads; one entry per CDR3 protein. The repertoire includes around 350,000 distinct CDR3 sequences, over 15% of them detected once, and 3% to 4% sits in the top ten. The germline V gene encodes CDR1 MNHNS and CDR2 SASEGT. Trimming took 6 bases from V and 6 from J; bases not matched to a gene: 8. This CDR3 region has 13 residues. Overall study results and limits: Ophthalmopathy was distinguished from stable hyperthyroidism by 13 V-J signatures.

Patients between 18 and 65 years old had hyperthyroidism, newly diagnosed and lasting under 2 months. Lactation, pregnancy, other autoimmune disease or uncontrolled infection excluded patients. Material for sequencing was blood. The receptor comes from a woman younger than 30 with Graves' hyperthyroidism. The rearrangement joins TRBV6-1 to TRBJ2-7; 7 bases map to TRBD1. In nucleotides, the CDR3 is TGTGCCAGCAGCACCTTAAGGGGGCGCGAGCAGTACTTC. It translates to CASSTLRGREQYF.